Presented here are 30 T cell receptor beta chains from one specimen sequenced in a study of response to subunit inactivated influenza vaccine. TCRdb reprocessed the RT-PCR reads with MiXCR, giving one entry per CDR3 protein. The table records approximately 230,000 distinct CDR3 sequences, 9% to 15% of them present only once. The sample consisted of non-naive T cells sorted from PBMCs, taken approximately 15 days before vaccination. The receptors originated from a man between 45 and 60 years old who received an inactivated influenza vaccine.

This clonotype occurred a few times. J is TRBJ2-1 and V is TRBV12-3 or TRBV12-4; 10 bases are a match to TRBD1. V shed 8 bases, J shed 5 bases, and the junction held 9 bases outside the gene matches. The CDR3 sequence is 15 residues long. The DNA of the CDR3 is TGTGCCAGCGGGCTCCGGGACAGGGGTAACAATGAGCAGTTCTTC. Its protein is CASGLRDRGNNEQFF.

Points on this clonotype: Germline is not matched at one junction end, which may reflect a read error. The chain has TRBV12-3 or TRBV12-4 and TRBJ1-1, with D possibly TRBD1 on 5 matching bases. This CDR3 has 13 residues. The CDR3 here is CASSSDTPRIAFF. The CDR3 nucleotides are TGTGCCAGCAGCTCGGACACTCCTAGAATCGCCTTTTTT.

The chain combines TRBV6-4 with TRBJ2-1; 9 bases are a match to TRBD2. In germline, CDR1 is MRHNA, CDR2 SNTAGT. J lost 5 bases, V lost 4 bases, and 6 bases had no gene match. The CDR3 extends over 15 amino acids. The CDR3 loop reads CASSAPSGTDNEQFF. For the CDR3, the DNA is TGTGCCAGCAGTGCACCTAGCGGGACTGACAATGAGCAGTTCTTC.

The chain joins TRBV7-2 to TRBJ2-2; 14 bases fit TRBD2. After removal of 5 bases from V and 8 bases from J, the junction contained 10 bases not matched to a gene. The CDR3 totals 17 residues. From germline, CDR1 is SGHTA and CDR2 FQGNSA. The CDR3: CASSPRQTSGRVGELFF. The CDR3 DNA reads TGTGCCAGCAGCCCACGCCAGACTAGCGGGAGGGTTGGGGAGCTGTTTTTT. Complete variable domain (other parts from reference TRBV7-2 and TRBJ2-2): GAGVSQSPSNKVTEKGKDVELRCDPISGHTALYWYRQSLGQGLEFLIYFQGNSAPDKSGLPSDRFSAERTGGSVSTLTIQRTQQEDSAVYLCASSPRQTSGRVGELFFGEGSRLTVL.

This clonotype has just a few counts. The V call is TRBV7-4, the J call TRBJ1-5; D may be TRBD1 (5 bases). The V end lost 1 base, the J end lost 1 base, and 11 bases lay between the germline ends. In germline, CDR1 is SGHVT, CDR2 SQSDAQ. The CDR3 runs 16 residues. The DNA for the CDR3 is TGTGCCAGCAGCTTAGTCTTGGGGCCCAGCAATCAGCCCCAGCATTTT. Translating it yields CASSLVLGPSNQPQHF.

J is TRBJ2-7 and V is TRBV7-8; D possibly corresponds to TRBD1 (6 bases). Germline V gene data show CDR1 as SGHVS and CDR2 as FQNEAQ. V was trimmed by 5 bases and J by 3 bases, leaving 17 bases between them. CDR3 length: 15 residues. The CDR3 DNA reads TGTGCCAGCAGCCAGGGGCCTGCACTCGGCTACGAGCAGTACTTC. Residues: CASSQGPALGYEQYF.

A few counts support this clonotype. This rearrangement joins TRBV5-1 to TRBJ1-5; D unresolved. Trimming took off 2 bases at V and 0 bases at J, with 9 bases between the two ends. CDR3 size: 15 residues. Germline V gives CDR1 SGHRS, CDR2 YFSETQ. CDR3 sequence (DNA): TGCGCCAGCAGCTTCTCTGGAGATAGCAATCAGCCCCAGCATTTT. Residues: CASSFSGDSNQPQHF.

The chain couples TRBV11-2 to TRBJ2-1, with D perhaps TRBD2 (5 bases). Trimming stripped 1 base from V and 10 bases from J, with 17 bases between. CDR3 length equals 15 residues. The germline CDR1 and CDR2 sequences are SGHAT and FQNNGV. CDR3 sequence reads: CASSLVAGLVREQFF. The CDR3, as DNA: TGTGCCAGCAGCTTAGTGGCGGGTCTGGTCCGGGAGCAGTTCTTC. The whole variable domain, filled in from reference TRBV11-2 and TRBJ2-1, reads EAGVAQSPRYKIIEKRQSVAFWCNPISGHATLYWYQQILGQGPKLLIQFQNNGVVDDSQLPKDRFSAERLKGVDSTLKIQPAKLEDSAVYLCASSLVAGLVREQFFGPGTRLTVL.

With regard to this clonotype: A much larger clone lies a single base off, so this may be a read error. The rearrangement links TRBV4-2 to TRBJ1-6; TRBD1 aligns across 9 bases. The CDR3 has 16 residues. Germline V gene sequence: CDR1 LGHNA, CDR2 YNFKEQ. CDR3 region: CVSSQPGTGLGAPLHF. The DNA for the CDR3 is TGTGTCAGCAGCCAACCGGGGACAGGGCTCGGGGCACCCCTCCACTTT.

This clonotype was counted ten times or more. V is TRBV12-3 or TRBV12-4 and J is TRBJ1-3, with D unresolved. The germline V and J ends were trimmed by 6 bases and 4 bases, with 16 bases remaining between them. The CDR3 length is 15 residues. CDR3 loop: CASSAAAVGGNTIYF. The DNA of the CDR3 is TGTGCCAGCAGCGCGGCAGCAGTCGGGGGAAACACCATATATTTT.

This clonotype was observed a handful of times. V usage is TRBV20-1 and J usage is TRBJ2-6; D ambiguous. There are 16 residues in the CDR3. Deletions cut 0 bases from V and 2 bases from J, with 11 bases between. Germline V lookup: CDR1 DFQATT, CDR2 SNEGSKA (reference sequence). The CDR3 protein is CSARDNLGAGANVLTF. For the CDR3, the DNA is TGCAGTGCTAGAGATAATCTTGGGGCTGGGGCCAACGTCCTGACTTTC.

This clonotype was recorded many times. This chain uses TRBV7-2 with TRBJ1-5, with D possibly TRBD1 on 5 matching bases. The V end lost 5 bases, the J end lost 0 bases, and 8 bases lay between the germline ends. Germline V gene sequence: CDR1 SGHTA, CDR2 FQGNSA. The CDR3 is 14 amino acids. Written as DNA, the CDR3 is TGTGCCAGCAGCGGGACTTATAGCAATCAGCCCCAGCATTTT. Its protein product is CASSGTYSNQPQHF.

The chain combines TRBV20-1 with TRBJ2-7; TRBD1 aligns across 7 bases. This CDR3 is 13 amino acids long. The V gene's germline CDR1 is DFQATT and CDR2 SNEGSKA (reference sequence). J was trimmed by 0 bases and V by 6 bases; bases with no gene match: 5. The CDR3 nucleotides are TGCAGTGCCCCGGACAGGACCTCCTACGAGCAGTACTTC. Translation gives CSAPDRTSYEQYF.

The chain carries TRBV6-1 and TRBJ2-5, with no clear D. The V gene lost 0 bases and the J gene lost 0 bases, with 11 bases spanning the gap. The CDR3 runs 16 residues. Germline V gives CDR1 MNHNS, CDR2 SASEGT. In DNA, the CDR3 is TGTGCCAGCAGTGAAGCTTATAGGCAGAACCAAGAGACCCAGTACTTC. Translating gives CASSEAYRQNQETQYF.

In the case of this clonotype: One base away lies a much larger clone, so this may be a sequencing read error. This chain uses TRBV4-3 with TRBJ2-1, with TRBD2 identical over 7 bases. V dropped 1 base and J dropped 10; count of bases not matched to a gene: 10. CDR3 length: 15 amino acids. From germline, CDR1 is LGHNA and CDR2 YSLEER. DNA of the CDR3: TGCGCCAGCAGCCAAGTAGTCCGGGAGGATCGGGAGCAGTTCTTC. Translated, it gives CASSQVVREDREQFF.

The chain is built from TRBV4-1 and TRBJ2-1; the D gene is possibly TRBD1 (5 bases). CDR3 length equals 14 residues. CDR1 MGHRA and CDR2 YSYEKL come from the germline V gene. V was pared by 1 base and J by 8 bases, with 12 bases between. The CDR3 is CASSQVGRVDEQFF. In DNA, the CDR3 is TGCGCCAGCAGCCAAGTTGGCAGGGTCGATGAGCAGTTCTTC.

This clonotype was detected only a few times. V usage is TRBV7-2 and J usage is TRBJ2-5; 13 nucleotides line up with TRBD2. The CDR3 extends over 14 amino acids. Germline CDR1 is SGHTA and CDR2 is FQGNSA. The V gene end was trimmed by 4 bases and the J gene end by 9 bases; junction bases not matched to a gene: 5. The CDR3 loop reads CASSSGLAGTAQYF. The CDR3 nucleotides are TGTGCCAGCAGCTCGGGACTAGCGGGAACGGCCCAGTACTTC.

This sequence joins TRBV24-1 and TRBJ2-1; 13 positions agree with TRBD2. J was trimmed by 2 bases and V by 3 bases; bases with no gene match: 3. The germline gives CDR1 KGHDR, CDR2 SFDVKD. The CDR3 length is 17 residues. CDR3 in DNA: TGTGCCACCAGTGATCGACTAGCGGGAGGTCCCTACAATGAGCAGTTCTTC. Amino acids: CATSDRLAGGPYNEQFF.

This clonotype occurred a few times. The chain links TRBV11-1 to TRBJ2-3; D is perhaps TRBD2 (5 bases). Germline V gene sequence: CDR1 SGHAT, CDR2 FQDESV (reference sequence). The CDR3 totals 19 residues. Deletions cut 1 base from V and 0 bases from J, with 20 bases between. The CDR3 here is CASSLGGPGSPQSTDTQYF. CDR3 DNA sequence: TGTGCCAGCAGCTTAGGTGGGCCGGGGAGCCCGCAAAGCACAGATACGCAGTATTTT.

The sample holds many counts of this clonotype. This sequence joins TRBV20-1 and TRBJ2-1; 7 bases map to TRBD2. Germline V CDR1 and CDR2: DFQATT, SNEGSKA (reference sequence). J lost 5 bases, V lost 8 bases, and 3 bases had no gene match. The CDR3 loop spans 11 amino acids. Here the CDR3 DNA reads TGCAGTAGCGGGACTCACAATGAGCAGTTCTTC. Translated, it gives CSSGTHNEQFF.

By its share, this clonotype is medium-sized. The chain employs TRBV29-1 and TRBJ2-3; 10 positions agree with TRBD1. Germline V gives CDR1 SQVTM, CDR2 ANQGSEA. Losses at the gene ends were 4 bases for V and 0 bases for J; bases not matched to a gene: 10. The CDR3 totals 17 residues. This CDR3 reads CSVGDRGRLSSTDTQYF. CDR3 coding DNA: TGCAGCGTTGGTGACAGGGGGCGTCTTTCTAGCACAGATACGCAGTATTTT.

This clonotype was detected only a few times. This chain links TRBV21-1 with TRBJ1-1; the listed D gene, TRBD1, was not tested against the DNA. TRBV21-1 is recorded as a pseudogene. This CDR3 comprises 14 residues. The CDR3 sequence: CASSKEQVNTEAFF. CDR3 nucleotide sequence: TGTGCCAGCAGCAAAGAACAGGTGAACACTGAAGCTTTCTTT.

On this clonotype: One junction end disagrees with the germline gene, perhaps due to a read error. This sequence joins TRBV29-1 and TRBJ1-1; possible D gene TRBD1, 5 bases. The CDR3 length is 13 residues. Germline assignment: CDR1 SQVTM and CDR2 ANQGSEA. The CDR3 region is CSADRGGGTEALF. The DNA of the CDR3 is TGCAGCGCCGACCGTGGAGGTGGGACTGAAGCTCTCTTT.

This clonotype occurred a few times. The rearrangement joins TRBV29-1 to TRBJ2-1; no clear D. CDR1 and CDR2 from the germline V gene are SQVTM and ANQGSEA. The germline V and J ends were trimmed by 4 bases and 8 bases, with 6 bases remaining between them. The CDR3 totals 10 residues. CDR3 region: CSVARDEQFF. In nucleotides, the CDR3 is TGCAGCGTTGCCCGGGATGAGCAGTTCTTC.

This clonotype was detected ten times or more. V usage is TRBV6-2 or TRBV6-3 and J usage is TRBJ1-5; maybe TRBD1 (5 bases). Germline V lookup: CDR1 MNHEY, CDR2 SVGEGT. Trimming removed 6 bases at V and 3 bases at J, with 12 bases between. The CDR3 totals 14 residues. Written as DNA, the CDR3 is TGTGCCAGCAGCAAGGGGAGGGACAATCAGCCCCAGCATTTT. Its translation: CASSKGRDNQPQHF.

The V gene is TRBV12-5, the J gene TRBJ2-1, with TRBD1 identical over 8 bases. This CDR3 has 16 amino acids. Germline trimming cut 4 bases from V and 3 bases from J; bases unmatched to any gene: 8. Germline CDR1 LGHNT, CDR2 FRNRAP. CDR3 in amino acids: CASGSTQGVGYNEQFF. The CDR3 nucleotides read TGTGCTAGTGGTTCGACACAGGGGGTGGGCTACAATGAGCAGTTCTTC.

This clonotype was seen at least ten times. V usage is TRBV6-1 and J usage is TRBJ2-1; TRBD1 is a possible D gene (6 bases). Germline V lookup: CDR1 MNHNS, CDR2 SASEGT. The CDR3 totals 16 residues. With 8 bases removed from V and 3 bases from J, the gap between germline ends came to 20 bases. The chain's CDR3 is CASFYPTGSLYNEQFF. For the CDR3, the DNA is TGTGCCAGCTTCTACCCTACAGGGTCCCTCTACAATGAGCAGTTCTTC.

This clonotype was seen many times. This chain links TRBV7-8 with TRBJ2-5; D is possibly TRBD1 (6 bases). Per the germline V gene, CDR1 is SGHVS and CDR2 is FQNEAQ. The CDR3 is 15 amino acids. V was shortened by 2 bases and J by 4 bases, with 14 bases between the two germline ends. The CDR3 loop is CASSLTAQGVETQYF. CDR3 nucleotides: TGTGCCAGCAGCTTAACTGCACAGGGCGTAGAGACCCAGTACTTC.

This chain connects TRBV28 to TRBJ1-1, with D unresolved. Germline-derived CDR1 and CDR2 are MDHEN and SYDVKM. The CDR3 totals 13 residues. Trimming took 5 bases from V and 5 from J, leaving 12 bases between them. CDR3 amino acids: CASSPRAGTEAFF. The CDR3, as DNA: TGTGCCAGCAGTCCCCGTGCTGGGACTGAAGCTTTCTTT.

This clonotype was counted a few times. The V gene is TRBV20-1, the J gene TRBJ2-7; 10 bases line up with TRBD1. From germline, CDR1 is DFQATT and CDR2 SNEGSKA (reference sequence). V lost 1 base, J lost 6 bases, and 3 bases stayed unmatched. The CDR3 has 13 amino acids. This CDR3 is CSARGDRGGEQYF. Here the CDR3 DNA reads TGCAGTGCTAGAGGGGACAGGGGAGGCGAGCAGTACTTC.